The 24 T cell receptor beta chains given below trace back to one sample, sequenced in a study of T cell repertoires in cytomegalovirus infection. Which antigens these TCRs recognize remains unknown. One entry per CDR3 protein, called by TCRdb with MiXCR from the reads. The sample has about 700,000 distinct CDR3 sequences, 33% seen once. The material was cultured PBMCs, obtained from culture after CMV antigen stimulation. Source of these receptors: a human donor in good health (CMV status not recorded). Some clones in this sample may be carry-over from other donors' samples.

The chain combines TRBV19 with TRBJ2-4, with 8 positions matching TRBD1. Germline V gene data show CDR1 as LNHDA and CDR2 as SQIVND (reference sequence). Trimming removed 7 bases from V and 9 bases from J; junction bases left unmatched: 17. The CDR3 runs to 16 residues. The CDR3 protein is CASTVSEGRGLGIQYF. The CDR3 bases are TGTGCCAGTACCGTTAGCGAGGGCAGGGGGCTCGGCATTCAGTACTTC.

The rearrangement joins TRBV12-3 or TRBV12-4 to TRBJ2-7; TRBD2 might be the D (7 bases). The CDR3 totals 12 residues. V lost 6 bases to trimming and J lost 5 bases, with 11 bases between them. The chain's CDR3 is CASRGGQDEQYF. DNA of the CDR3: TGTGCCAGCAGGGGGGGGCAAGACGAGCAGTACTTC.

This clonotype was counted ten times or more. The chain combines TRBV28 with TRBJ1-2; TRBD1 is a possible D gene (6 bases). Germline V CDR1 and CDR2: MDHEN, SYDVKM. The CDR3 is made up of 14 amino acids. Trimming stripped 0 bases from V and 7 bases from J, with 12 bases between. CDR3 protein: CASSLWLGGPGYTF. CDR3 sequence (DNA): TGTGCCAGCAGTTTATGGTTGGGGGGCCCTGGCTACACCTTC.

The chain is built from TRBV6-6 and TRBJ1-5, with D perhaps matching TRBD1 (5 bases). Per germline, CDR1 MNHNY and CDR2 SVGAGI (reference sequence). Between the trimmed V and J ends, which lost 10 bases and 3 bases, there was a span of 13 bases. This CDR3 is 13 amino acids long. CDR3 DNA sequence: TGTGCCACCAGGGACGTCTACAATCAGCCCCAGCATTTT. This translates into CATRDVYNQPQHF.

The table lists this clonotype with a few counts. The chain combines TRBV15 with TRBJ1-1, with a possible D match to TRBD1 (5 bases). The CDR3 is 12 amino acids. From germline, CDR1 is LNHNV and CDR2 YYDKDF (reference sequence). Between the trimmed V and J ends, which lost 8 bases and 7 bases, there was a span of 14 bases. CDR3 in DNA: TGTGCCACCGGGGCCGGAACAGATGAAGCTTTCTTT. This sequence encodes CATGAGTDEAFF.

In its sample, this clonotype was seen many times. CDR3 DNA: TGTGCCAGCAGCGCCAGACAGGGTCCCTACAATGAGCAGTTCTTC. Protein sequence: CASSARQGPYNEQFF. V is TRBV7-2 and J is TRBJ2-1; 7 bases agree with TRBD1. In germline, CDR1 is SGHTA, CDR2 FQGNSA. CDR3 length: 15 amino acids. Unmatched junction bases numbered 6, after V lost 5 bases and J lost 2 bases.

This clonotype was counted a few times. J is TRBJ2-1 and V is TRBV2; D remains unclear. The CDR3 extends over 14 amino acids. CDR1 and CDR2 from the germline V gene are SNHLY and FYNNEI. The V end lost 3 bases, the J end lost 6 bases, and 12 bases lay between the germline ends. The CDR3 spells CASSDVSNRNEQFF. In DNA form, the CDR3 reads TGTGCCAGCAGTGACGTGAGCAACCGCAATGAGCAGTTCTTC.

This chain connects TRBV6-8 to TRBJ2-2, with 9 bases that match TRBD2. Per the germline V gene, CDR1 is MNHGY and CDR2 is SAAAGT. Germline trimming cut 3 bases from V and 4 bases from J; bases unmatched to any gene: 9. This CDR3 has 17 residues. The CDR3 is CASSYGVAGDFTGELFF. The CDR3, as DNA: TGTGCCAGCAGTTATGGGGTAGCGGGAGATTTCACCGGGGAGCTGTTTTTT.

This clonotype has only a few counts. The chain employs TRBV20-1 and TRBJ2-3, with TRBD1 matching 10 bases. The CDR3 is made up of 16 amino acids. Losses at the gene ends were 1 base for V and 6 bases for J; bases not matched to a gene: 10. Germline V gene sequence: CDR1 DFQATT, CDR2 SNEGSKA (reference sequence). CDR3 DNA sequence: TGCAGTGCTAGAGTATTCGGGACAGGGGCGAGGGATACGCAGTATTTT. This sequence encodes CSARVFGTGARDTQYF.

The chain is built from TRBV18 and TRBJ2-3; D possibly uses TRBD1 or TRBD2 (5 bases each). The CDR3 is made up of 15 amino acids. CDR1 and CDR2 from the germline V gene are KGHSH and LQKENI. Deletions cut 3 bases from V and 4 bases from J, with 14 bases between. CDR3 DNA: TGTGCCAGCTCACCCGGGACGCAGAACGCAGATACGCAGTATTTT. Translation gives CASSPGTQNADTQYF.

The chain combines TRBV7-9 with TRBJ1-1, with D unresolved. Germline V gene sequence: CDR1 SEHNR, CDR2 FQNEAQ (reference sequence). V was cut by 2 bases and J by 1 base, with 8 bases left in between. CDR3 length equals 14 residues. This chain's CDR3 is CASSLLWGNTEAFF. In DNA form, the CDR3 reads TGTGCCAGCAGCTTACTTTGGGGGAACACTGAAGCTTTCTTT.

CDR3 bases: TGTGCCACTAGGATCCGTGGGGTCGACACTGAAGCTTTCTTT. Residues: CATRIRGVDTEAFF. The J gene is TRBJ1-1, the V gene TRBV19; no clear D gene. The CDR3 loop spans 14 amino acids. The germline V gene encodes CDR1 LNHDA and CDR2 SQIVND (reference sequence). V was shortened by 10 bases and J by 3 bases, with 18 bases between the two germline ends.

In this sample, this clonotype turned up once. This chain connects TRBV11-2 to TRBJ1-4, with 9 nucleotides matching TRBD1. The CDR3 is 18 amino acids. Germline V CDR1 and CDR2: SGHAT, FQNNGV. V lost 3 bases and J lost 2; bases outside the gene matches: 10. The CDR3 protein is CASSLVLGQGSTNEKLFF. CDR3 in DNA: TGTGCCAGCAGCTTGGTCCTTGGACAGGGGTCCACTAATGAAAAACTGTTTTTT.

There are a few counts of this clonotype. This chain connects TRBV10-3 to TRBJ2-7; D call uncertain. Germline values: CDR1 ENHRY, CDR2 SYGVKD. Trimming pared 3 bases from V and 3 bases from J, leaving 12 bases between. This CDR3 region has 14 residues. The CDR3: CAISEQGPNYEQYF. For the CDR3, the DNA is TGTGCCATCAGTGAACAAGGGCCAAACTACGAGCAGTACTTC.

CDR3 DNA sequence: TGTGCCAGCAGTTCCCAGGTCGGGACAGGGAAAGGGGATGAGCAGTTCTTC. It encodes CASSSQVGTGKGDEQFF. This chain joins TRBV28 and TRBJ2-1, with 9 bases fitting TRBD1. Trimming cost V 4 bases and J 8 bases; bases outside gene matches: 15. Germline V CDR1 and CDR2: MDHEN, SYDVKM. This CDR3 contains 17 residues.

This rearrangement joins TRBV12-3 or TRBV12-4 to TRBJ1-1; D call uncertain. Trimming pared 10 bases from V and 1 base from J, leaving 16 bases between. The CDR3 is made up of 14 amino acids. The CDR3 reads CAIPGPPENTEAFF. The CDR3 nucleotides read TGTGCCATCCCCGGCCCACCAGAGAACACTGAAGCTTTCTTT.

As concerns this clonotype: This may stem from a read error, because a much larger clone lies one nucleotide away. The V gene is TRBV7-7, the J gene TRBJ1-5, with D uncertain. Trimming pared 2 bases from V and 7 bases from J, leaving 9 bases between. Germline assignment: CDR1 SSHAT and CDR2 FNYEAQ (reference sequence). The CDR3 loop spans 13 amino acids. The CDR3 region has the DNA TGTGCCAGCAGCTTATCCGTCAAACAGCCCCAGCATTTT. Translating it yields CASSLSVKQPQHF.

This clonotype has a handful of counts. The chain couples TRBV4-1 to TRBJ1-1; 7 bases are a match to TRBD1. This CDR3 is built from 17 residues. CDR1 and CDR2 from the germline V gene are MGHRA and YSYEKL. V was pared by 4 bases and J by 0 bases, with 11 bases of the junction left unmatched. The DNA of the CDR3 is TGCGCCAGCAGCCTATTAACAGGGGCTCTCATGAACACTGAAGCTTTCTTT. Translated, it gives CASSLLTGALMNTEAFF.

V usage is TRBV20-1 and J usage is TRBJ1-1; 9 positions match TRBD1. The CDR3 spans 16 residues. The V gene's germline CDR1 is DFQATT and CDR2 SNEGSKA (reference sequence). J gave up 1 base and V 0 bases, and 6 bases lay outside the gene matches. The CDR3 loop reads CSAREWTGVGNTEAFF. CDR3 coding DNA: TGCAGTGCTAGAGAGTGGACAGGGGTCGGGAACACTGAAGCTTTCTTT.

This clonotype was picked up a small number of times. The rearrangement links TRBV7-6 to TRBJ1-1; D unresolved. The V end lost 7 bases, the J end lost 4 bases, and 13 bases lay between the germline ends. Germline CDR1 is SGHVS and CDR2 is FNYEAQ. CDR3 length: 13 residues. CDR3 region: CASNPPGGTEAFF. Here the CDR3 DNA reads TGTGCCAGCAATCCACCGGGCGGCACTGAAGCTTTCTTT. Full variable domain (missing parts from reference TRBV7-6 and TRBJ1-1): GAGVSQSPRYKVTKRGQDVALRCDPISGHVSLYWYRQALGQGPEFLTYFNYEAQQDKSGLPNDRFSAERPEGSISTLTIQRTEQRDSAMYRCASNPPGGTEAFFGQGTRLTVV.

This clonotype was found once. This rearrangement joins TRBV5-1 to TRBJ2-3, with D unclear. V dropped 2 bases and J dropped 3 bases, with 13 bases sitting between them. Germline lookup yields CDR1 SGHRS and CDR2 YFSETQ. The CDR3 runs 15 residues. CDR3 region: CASSFSRFDTDTQYF. CDR3 DNA: TGCGCCAGCAGCTTCAGTCGGTTTGATACAGATACGCAGTATTTT.

This clonotype has a count of ten or more. This chain connects TRBV7-9 to TRBJ1-2; possibly TRBD1 for D (5 bases). The CDR3 contains 14 residues. Germline loops: CDR1 SEHNR, CDR2 FQNEAQ (reference sequence). The V end lost 0 bases, the J end lost 2 bases, and 7 bases lay between the germline ends. This CDR3 is CASSLASGNYGYTF. In DNA, the CDR3 is TGTGCCAGCAGCTTAGCCTCAGGGAACTATGGCTACACCTTC.

This clonotype was observed many times. This CDR3 is CASSLRPLSNQPQHF. CDR3 bases: TGTGCCAGCAGCTTACGACCCCTTAGCAATCAGCCCCAGCATTTT. The J gene is TRBJ1-5, the V gene TRBV7-6; D gene unclear. Germline CDR1 SGHVS, CDR2 FNYEAQ. V was clipped by 2 bases and J by 0 bases, with 8 bases between them. This CDR3 contains 15 residues.

The rearrangement links TRBV6-1 to TRBJ2-5; 7 positions match TRBD1. The CDR3 consists of 13 residues. Losses at the gene ends were 8 bases for V and 5 bases for J; bases not matched to a gene: 8. Germline V gene lookup returns CDR1 MNHNS and CDR2 SASEGT. This CDR3 reads CASGFDRDETQYF. The CDR3 DNA reads TGTGCCAGCGGCTTCGACAGGGACGAGACCCAGTACTTC.